Shown below are 30 T cell receptor beta chains from a single sample sequenced in a study of PD-1 blockade in mismatch repair-deficient tumors (dated by TCRdb to 2017 to 2019). Libraries came from the immunoSEQ multiplex PCR assay. Drawn from immuneACCESS, this table holds only the in-frame rearrangements with V and J called that TCRdb kept. Clones are partly lost; checked studies trace under half to an unresolved V gene and leave the rest unexplained. Within this sample are about 68,000 clones, with approximately 80% of them counted one time only. The ten largest clones take up 4.5% to 7% of the sample. This specimen consisted of peripheral blood, obtained 2 weeks after starting pembrolizumab. The receptors stem from an adult with mismatch repair-deficient cancer.

This rearrangement joins TRBV11-1 to TRBJ1-5; tentatively, D is TRBD1 (5 bases). The CDR3 has 13 residues. The V end was cut by 2 bases, the J end by 5 bases, with 7 bases between. In germline, CDR1 is SGHAT, CDR2 FQDESV (reference sequence). CDR3 DNA: TGTGCCAGCAGCTTACGGGGGGATCAGCCCCAGCATTTT. Translation gives CASSLRGDQPQHF.

The chain has TRBV2 and TRBJ1-2; no firm D call. CDR3 size: 15 residues. V was pared by 5 bases and J by 0 bases, with 13 bases between. Germline V lookup: CDR1 SNHLY, CDR2 FYNNEI. The CDR3 loop is CASSPRAEANYGYTF. As DNA, the CDR3 is TGTGCCAGCAGTCCAAGGGCAGAAGCTAACTATGGCTACACCTTC.

V and J are TRBV30 and TRBJ1-4; no reliable D call. This CDR3 comprises 14 residues. Between the trimmed V and J ends, which lost 1 base and 8 bases, there was a span of 14 bases. Germline V gene data show CDR1 as GTSNPN and CDR2 as SVGIG (reference sequence). DNA of the CDR3: TGTGCCTGGAGTGGGGGATACGGAGGGGAAAAACTGTTTTTT. Translation gives CAWSGGYGGEKLFF.

The V call is TRBV6-5, the J call TRBJ1-2, with D uncertain. V lost 2 bases and J lost 5, with 6 bases in between. The length of the CDR3 is 12 residues. CDR1 is MNHEY and CDR2 is SVGAGI in the germline V gene. CDR3 in amino acids: CASSYAGYGYTF. CDR3 bases: TGTGCCAGCAGTTACGCAGGATATGGCTACACCTTC.

The chain carries TRBV6-1 and TRBJ1-5; D gene uncertain. The CDR3 consists of 13 residues. Trimming cost V 0 bases and J 4 bases, with 4 bases left between them. Germline values: CDR1 MNHNS, CDR2 SASEGT. For the CDR3, the DNA is TGTGCCAGCAGTGAAGCAGATAATCAGCCCCAGCATTTT. Translating gives CASSEADNQPQHF.

The rearrangement uses TRBV7-2 and TRBJ2-3; 8 bases map to TRBD2. The V gene end was trimmed by 7 bases and the J gene end by 4 bases; junction bases not matched to a gene: 7. CDR1 is SGHTA and CDR2 is FQGNSA in the germline V gene. This CDR3 is 14 amino acids long. This CDR3 reads CASTAGVAADTQYF. For the CDR3, the DNA is TGTGCCAGCACAGCGGGAGTGGCGGCAGATACGCAGTATTTT.

This clone was detected a few times. The rearrangement links TRBV30 to TRBJ2-3; no clear D. The CDR3 has 13 amino acids. Germline V gene sequence: CDR1 GTSNPN, CDR2 SVGIG (reference sequence). Trimming removed 0 bases from V and 2 bases from J, with 6 bases in between. The CDR3 sequence: CAWSVGHTDTQYF. Here the CDR3 DNA reads TGTGCCTGGAGTGTAGGCCACACAGATACGCAGTATTTT.

The rearrangement uses TRBV7-9 and TRBJ2-1, with a possible D match to TRBD1 (6 bases). Deletions cut 5 bases from V and 8 bases from J, with 16 bases between. Per germline, CDR1 SEHNR and CDR2 FQNEAQ (reference sequence). The CDR3 covers 14 residues. The CDR3 bases are TGTGCCAGCAGCCCCCTTGGGGACATCGATGAGCAGTTCTTC. It translates to CASSPLGDIDEQFF. Based on the CDR3 plus reference TRBV7-9 and TRBJ2-1, the full variable domain is DTGVSQNPRHKITKRGQNVTFRCDPISEHNRLYWYRQTLGQGPEFLTYFQNEAQLEKSRLLSDRFSAERPKGSFSTLEIQRTEQGDSAMYLCASSPLGDIDEQFFGPGTRLTVL.

The V call is TRBV12-5, the J call TRBJ2-1; 8 bases are a match to TRBD2. This CDR3 spans 15 amino acids. Germline V CDR1 and CDR2: LGHNT, FRNRAP. V lost 6 bases and J lost 6; bases outside the gene matches: 10. CDR3 DNA sequence: TGTGCTAGTGGCTTCATCCTAGCGGGCTTCAATGAGCAGTTCTTC. It specifies CASGFILAGFNEQFF. The complete variable domain, with remaining parts taken from reference TRBV12-5 and TRBJ2-1, reads DARVTQTPRHKVTEMGQEVTMRCQPILGHNTVFWYRQTMMQGLELLAYFRNRAPLDDSGMPKDRFSAEMPDATLATLKIQPSEPRDSAVYFCASGFILAGFNEQFFGPGTRLTVL.

This chain uses TRBV7-9 with TRBJ1-4; D ambiguous. V lost 4 bases to trimming and J lost 0 bases, with 6 bases between them. Germline V CDR1 and CDR2: SEHNR, FQNEAQ (reference sequence). The CDR3 loop spans 14 amino acids. Here the CDR3 DNA reads TGTGCCAGCAGCTCCGGAACAACTAATGAAAAACTGTTTTTT. The encoded protein is CASSSGTTNEKLFF.

V and J are TRBV4-2 and TRBJ2-7; 9 bases are shared with TRBD2. This CDR3 has 16 amino acids. Looked up from germline, CDR1 is LGHNA and CDR2 is YNFKEQ. V was clipped by 3 bases and J by 5 bases; unmatched bases: 11. In DNA, the CDR3 is TGTGCCAGCAGCCAGCGCGGGGCGGGAGGGTTCCACGAGCAGTACTTC. It specifies CASSQRGAGGFHEQYF.

In this sample, this clone turned up once. The rearrangement links TRBV4-3 to TRBJ2-2, with D uncertain. CDR3 length: 14 residues. Germline CDR1 and CDR2: LGHNA and YSLEER. V was cut by 4 bases and J by 2 bases, with 8 bases left in between. CDR3: CASSRSPNTGELFF. The CDR3 DNA is TGCGCCAGCAGCCGGAGCCCTAACACCGGGGAGCTGTTTTTT.

V and J are TRBV19 and TRBJ1-2; D gene ambiguous. Looked up from germline, CDR1 is LNHDA and CDR2 is SQIVND (reference sequence). Trimming pared 4 bases from V and 4 bases from J, leaving 13 bases between. This CDR3 contains 14 residues. This CDR3 reads CASSRTPPIYGYTF. The CDR3 DNA is TGTGCCAGTAGTAGGACGCCACCGATCTATGGCTACACCTTC.

The chain joins TRBV30 to TRBJ1-1; possibly TRBD1 for D (5 bases). V was trimmed by 2 bases and J by 9 bases, leaving 16 bases between them. Per the germline V gene, CDR1 is GTSNPN and CDR2 is SVGIG (reference sequence). The CDR3 runs 13 residues. The CDR3 DNA sequence: TGTGCCTGGAGTCTCATAGGGGCTCAAAAAGCTTTCTTT. Its protein is CAWSLIGAQKAFF.

This clone appeared once. The genes are TRBV6-5 and TRBJ2-1, with 7 nucleotides matching TRBD1. Per the germline V gene, CDR1 is MNHEY and CDR2 is SVGAGI. CDR3 length equals 15 residues. Unmatched junction bases numbered 9, after V lost 6 bases and J lost 4 bases. For the CDR3, the DNA is TGTGCCAGCAGAGCCCCAGGGGGTGAATACAATGAGCAGTTCTTC. Amino acids: CASRAPGGEYNEQFF.

The V call is TRBV4-1, the J call TRBJ1-5; D unclear. Germline V gives CDR1 MGHRA, CDR2 YSYEKL. This CDR3 comprises 15 residues. The V gene lost 0 bases and the J gene lost 0 bases, with 6 bases spanning the gap. CDR3 in amino acids: CASSQDFGSNQPQHF. CDR3 coding DNA: TGCGCCAGCAGCCAAGACTTCGGTAGCAATCAGCCCCAGCATTTT.

Regarding this clone: A read error may account for a junction end that differs from germline. The chain recombines TRBV2 with TRBJ1-4; no clear D. CDR3 length: 13 amino acids. The germline V gene encodes CDR1 SNHLY and CDR2 FYNNEI. The CDR3 sequence is CASSVGTSEKLFF. The CDR3, as DNA: TGTGCCAGCAGTGTTGGTACTAGTGAAAAACTGTTTTTT.

V is TRBV6-4 and J is TRBJ1-5; possibly TRBD1 for D (5 bases). The CDR3 runs 14 residues. V lost 6 bases and J 6 bases, leaving 15 bases between the germline ends. Germline CDR1 and CDR2: MRHNA and SNTAGT. CDR3 DNA sequence: TGTGCCAGCAGAGGGACCAGGGCCCCTCAGCCCCAGCATTTT. Translated, it gives CASRGTRAPQPQHF.

CDR3 in DNA: TGCAGCGTTGAAGATCAACGGGTGAACACTGAAGCTTTCTTT. The encoded protein is CSVEDQRVNTEAFF. The chain employs TRBV29-1 and TRBJ1-1; D gene uncertain. The CDR3 is 14 residues long. The germline gives CDR1 SQVTM, CDR2 ANQGSEA. V lost 0 bases, J lost 0 bases, and 8 bases lay in between.

This sequence joins TRBV19 and TRBJ2-7, with TRBD2 identical over 16 bases. This CDR3 has 22 amino acids. Trimming cost V 4 bases and J 2 bases; bases outside gene matches: 20. The germline gives CDR1 LNHDA, CDR2 SQIVND (reference sequence). The CDR3 region is CASSNNLGTSGRVGVPTYEQYF. The CDR3 nucleotides are TGTGCCAGTAGTAACAACCTAGGGACTAGCGGGAGGGTCGGTGTGCCTACCTACGAGCAGTACTTC.

This rearrangement joins TRBV9 to TRBJ1-4; TRBD1 matches at 8 bases. The CDR3 covers 18 residues. With V trimmed by 0 bases and J by 4 bases, 11 bases remained unmatched. Germline assignment: CDR1 SGDLS and CDR2 YYNGEE. CDR3 sequence reads: CASSVGPDREWSNEKLFF. CDR3 in DNA: TGTGCCAGCAGCGTAGGCCCGGACAGGGAATGGAGTAATGAAAAACTGTTTTTT.

The CDR3 region has the DNA TGCAGCGTTGAAGTGGCGGGGCGGCCAGATACGCAGTATTTT. It codes for CSVEVAGRPDTQYF. The chain combines TRBV29-1 with TRBJ2-3, with D possibly TRBD2 on 6 matching bases. The CDR3 covers 14 residues. V lost 1 base and J lost 4, with 12 bases in between. Germline-derived CDR1 and CDR2 are SQVTM and ANQGSEA.

Only a few counts were recorded for this clone. CDR3 nucleotides: TGTGCCAGCAGCGTAGGGCTAGCGGGAGCAGGAACCGGGGAGCTGTTTTTT. Its translation: CASSVGLAGAGTGELFF. The genes are TRBV9 and TRBJ2-2; 10 positions agree with TRBD2. The CDR3 loop spans 17 amino acids. CDR1 is SGDLS and CDR2 is YYNGEE in the germline V gene. V gave up 0 bases and J gave up 5 bases; unmatched junction bases: 7.

The CDR3 reads CASRQGMGEWQDTQYF. CDR3 nucleotides: TGTGCCAGCAGACAGGGGATGGGGGAGTGGCAGGATACGCAGTATTTT. This chain joins TRBV27 and TRBJ2-3, with 7 bases identical to TRBD1. The CDR3 spans 16 residues. CDR1 is MNHEY, CDR2 SMNVEV, per germline (reference sequence). J lost 6 bases, V lost 6 bases, and 15 bases had no gene match.

The sample holds one count of this clone. The CDR3 coding sequence is TGTGCCAGCAGCTCCTTAGGCAGGGAGATCCCCTACGAGCAGTACTTC. Translated, it gives CASSSLGREIPYEQYF. The chain links TRBV7-6 to TRBJ2-7, with D perhaps TRBD1 or TRBD2 (5 bases each). V lost 4 bases and J lost 2, with 18 bases in between. This CDR3 contains 16 residues. The germline CDR1 and CDR2 sequences are SGHVS and FNYEAQ.

This clone was found once. The chain links TRBV9 to TRBJ1-1, with D tentatively TRBD1 (6 bases). Trimming left V 4 bases short and J 7 bases short, with 17 bases between. CDR3 length equals 14 residues. Germline assignment: CDR1 SGDLS and CDR2 YYNGEE. CDR3 bases: TGTGCCAGCAGCCCCCACCCGTGGACAGATGAAGCTTTCTTT. This encodes CASSPHPWTDEAFF.

J is TRBJ1-2 and V is TRBV7-8, with a tentative D call TRBD1 (5 bases). V was trimmed by 8 bases and J by 4 bases, leaving 8 bases between them. CDR3 length: 11 residues. Germline CDR1 and CDR2: SGHVS and FQNEAQ. In DNA, the CDR3 is TGTGCCAGCGACACAGGCTATGGCTACACCTTC. Its protein product is CASDTGYGYTF.

This clone came up a few times. The genes are TRBV19 and TRBJ2-2; D is undetermined. The CDR3 is made up of 14 amino acids. Germline V gene sequence: CDR1 LNHDA, CDR2 SQIVND (reference sequence). V was shortened by 3 bases and J by 1 base, with 6 bases between the two germline ends. Here the CDR3 DNA reads TGTGCCAGTAGTATTTCACAGAACACCGGGGAGCTGTTTTTT. Translating gives CASSISQNTGELFF.

V usage is TRBV27 and J usage is TRBJ2-7; 12 bases line up with TRBD2. The germline V gene has CDR1 MNHEY and CDR2 SMNVEV (reference sequence). Trimming took 6 bases from V and 1 from J; bases not matched to a gene: 4. The CDR3 has 15 amino acids. Here the CDR3 reads CASRPLAGGSYEQYF. The CDR3 DNA reads as TGTGCCAGCAGACCTCTAGCGGGAGGGTCCTACGAGCAGTACTTC.

The V gene is TRBV5-4, the J gene TRBJ2-5, with 12 bases that match TRBD2. V lost 1 base to trimming and J lost 5 bases; unmatched junction nucleotides: 9. There are 17 residues in the CDR3. The germline gives CDR1 SGHNT, CDR2 YYREEE (reference sequence). The CDR3 region is CASSLRLAGGPSETQYF. The CDR3 bases are TGTGCCAGCAGCTTGAGGCTAGCGGGAGGGCCGTCGGAGACCCAGTACTTC.